This T cell receptor beta chain was recorded in a study of early T cells in non-severe SARS-CoV-2 infection. For the study at large: The input, bulk RNA from unsorted whole blood, was sequenced, and chains were unpaired.

The CDR3 has 14 residues. J was trimmed by 1 base and V by 7 bases; bases with no gene match: 5. Germline CDR1 MDHEN, CDR2 SYDVKM. Study outcomes and limitations: The study's VDJdb matching favored anti-spike CD8 responses and missed private and CD4 specificities.

Individual cDNA molecules carried attached unique molecular identifiers. TCRdb processed the 5' RACE reads anew with MiXCR; each CDR3 protein has one entry. The profile shows tens of thousands of distinct CDR3 sequences, 4% to 4.5% of them singletons. This clonotype was counted many times. Its target is not known. Sequenced material: whole blood. The origin of this receptor is an adult who was a healthcare worker with PCR-confirmed SARS-CoV-2 infection or an uninfected control (not recorded which). The chain employs TRBV28 and TRBJ2-3, with 7 positions matching TRBD2. CDR3 loop: CASIPLAGTDTQYF. Here the CDR3 DNA reads TGTGCCAGCATACCGCTAGCGGGCACAGATACGCAGTATTTT. Full variable domain (remainder filled in from reference TRBV28 and TRBJ2-3): DVKVTQSSRYLVKRTGEKVFLECVQDMDHENMFWYRQDPGLGLRLIYFSYDVKMKEKGDIPEGYSVSREKKERFSLILESASTNQTSMYLCASIPLAGTDTQYFGPGTRLTVL.